The rows below give T cell receptor beta chains drawn from one sample of a study of post-analysis software for immune sequencing data. TCRdb processed the PCR reads anew with MiXCR; each CDR3 protein has one entry. The sample contains hundreds of thousands of distinct CDR3 sequences, roughly three fifths of which appear only once. Sequences were obtained from blood. These receptors were obtained from a girl aged 2 to 10 with multiple sclerosis. The CDR3 runs from the conserved cysteine through the conserved F or W. The D gene is left open where the match is weak. Rows may omit the clone size; those that give it use once, few, many or a size class.

-	TRBV27	TRBJ1-5	-	CASSSQGTNQPQHF	TGTGCCAGCAGTTCTCAGGGTACGAATCAGCCCCAGCATTTT
-	TRBV11-2	TRBJ1-1	-	CASSLFLTASNTEAFF	TGTGCCAGCAGCTTATTCTTGACAGCATCGAACACTGAAGCTTTCTTT
-	TRBV10-3	TRBJ2-1	-	CAISGLAPQYNEQFF	TGTGCCATCAGTGGGCTAGCCCCCCAATACAATGAGCAGTTCTTC
-	TRBV20-1	TRBJ2-3	TRBD2	CSAIAGGGDTQYF	TGCAGTGCTATAGCGGGAGGTGGAGATACGCAGTATTTT
-	TRBV24-1	TRBJ1-5	TRBD1	CATSDLDREEPQHF	TGTGCCACCAGTGATTTGGACAGGGAGGAGCCCCAGCATTTT
-	TRBV13	TRBJ2-1	TRBD2	CASSLVGTSGGRYNEQFF	TGTGCCAGCAGCTTAGTAGGGACTAGCGGGGGAAGATACAATGAGCAGTTCTTC
-	TRBV7-9	TRBJ2-1	-	CASSLAGTLQGEQFF	TGTGCCAGCAGCTTAGCCGGGACTCTTCAGGGGGAGCAGTTCTTC
-	TRBV5-1	TRBJ1-2	-	CASSPSTSNYGYTF	TGCGCCAGCAGCCCCTCGACCTCGAACTATGGCTACACCTTC
-	TRBV25-1	TRBJ1-4	-	CASSESRGVLNEKLFF	TGTGCCAGCAGTGAATCGCGGGGGGTACTTAATGAAAAACTGTTTTTT
few	TRBV5-5	TRBJ2-5	TRBD2	CASSLGTSGDQETQYF	TGTGCCAGCAGCTTGGGGACTAGCGGAGACCAAGAGACCCAGTACTTC
-	TRBV2	TRBJ1-1	TRBD1	CASQRTGERTEAFF	TGTGCCAGCCAAAGGACAGGGGAAAGGACTGAAGCTTTCTTT
few	TRBV2	TRBJ2-1	-	CAEMGDSYNEQFF	TGTGCCGAGATGGGGGACTCCTACAATGAGCAGTTCTTC
-	TRBV10-3	TRBJ2-4	-	CAISESAGQPKNIQYF	TGTGCCATCAGTGAGTCGGCGGGACAGCCTAAAAACATTCAGTACTTC
-	TRBV12-3/TRBV12-4	TRBJ2-7	TRBD2	CASSLQLAGRSEQYF	TGTGCCAGCAGTTTACAACTAGCGGGCCGCTCCGAGCAGTACTTC
-	TRBV4-1	TRBJ2-1	TRBD2	CASSQAYSSGLYNEQFF	TGCGCCAGCAGCCAGGCCTATTCTAGCGGGCTATACAATGAGCAGTTCTTC
-	TRBV18	TRBJ1-4	-	CASSPPGRENEKLFF	TGTGCCAGCTCACCCCCGGGACGGGAGAATGAAAAACTGTTTTTT
-	TRBV29-1	TRBJ2-5	-	CSVEGGGGIWETQYF	TGCAGCGTTGAGGGCGGAGGGGGCATCTGGGAGACCCAGTACTTC
few	TRBV9	TRBJ2-1	TRBD1	CASSVGQPRTYNEQFF	TGTGCCAGCAGCGTGGGACAGCCCCGAACCTACAATGAGCAGTTCTTC
few	TRBV28	TRBJ2-7	TRBD1	CASSDRDWVGEQYF	TGTGCCAGCAGTGACAGGGATTGGGTCGGAGAGCAGTACTTC
few	TRBV20-1	TRBJ2-1	-	CSGNSPLGYNEQFF	TGCAGTGGTAACTCACCGCTTGGTTACAATGAGCAGTTCTTC
few	TRBV2	TRBJ2-3	-	CASSVSGTDTQYF	TGTGCCAGCAGTGTTTCCGGGACAGATACGCAGTATTTT
-	TRBV4-3	TRBJ2-5	-	CASSPDSYQETQYF	TGCGCCAGCAGCCCTGACAGTTACCAAGAGACCCAGTACTTC
few	TRBV4-3	TRBJ2-1	-	CASSQDPGSGNEQFF	TGCGCCAGCAGCCAAGATCCAGGGTCTGGCAATGAGCAGTTCTTC
-	TRBV7-9	TRBJ1-2	-	CASSRGEVGANYGYTF	TGTGCCAGCAGTCGAGGAGAGGTTGGCGCTAACTATGGCTACACCTTC
-	TRBV5-1	TRBJ2-4	-	CASSLTGDFQYF	TGCGCCAGCAGCCTCACTGGGGATTTTCAGTACTTC
-	TRBV20-1	TRBJ2-5	-	CSATGQETQYF	TGCAGTGCCACGGGCCAAGAGACCCAGTACTTC
-	TRBV29-1	TRBJ2-2	TRBD2	CSVEDRAGAGELFF	TGCAGTGTTGAAGATCGGGCGGGGGCCGGGGAGCTGTTTTTT
-	TRBV5-1	TRBJ2-5	-	CASSVPGGETQYF	TGCGCCAGCAGTGTTCCCGGCGGGGAGACCCAGTACTTC
-	TRBV6-5	TRBJ2-7	-	CASSYIGSYEQYF	TGTGCCAGCAGTTACATAGGGAGCTACGAGCAGTACTTC
-	TRBV6-6	TRBJ2-3	TRBD1	CASSWARQGGTDTQYF	TGTGCCAGCAGTTGGGCCAGACAGGGCGGGACAGATACGCAGTATTTT
-	TRBV4-1	TRBJ2-7	TRBD1	CASGQDGTNSYEQYF	TGCGCCAGCGGACAGGACGGAACCAACTCCTACGAGCAGTACTTC
-	TRBV12-3/TRBV12-4	TRBJ2-1	TRBD2	CASSLAEGREEQFF	TGTGCCAGCAGTTTAGCAGAGGGGCGGGAGGAGCAGTTCTTC
-	TRBV7-2	TRBJ1-5	TRBD1	CASSARQGGQPQHF	TGTGCCAGCAGCGCTCGACAGGGTGGTCAGCCCCAGCATTTT
once	TRBV11-2	TRBJ1-2	-	CASSSPTSSGGYTF	TGTGCCAGCAGCTCCCCCACCTCCTCCGGTGGCTACACCTTC
-	TRBV20-1	TRBJ1-1	TRBD1	CSATGQGDTEAFF	TGCAGTGCTACGGGACAGGGGGACACTGAAGCTTTCTTT